Following are 12 T cell receptor beta chains from one sample sequenced in a study of T cell changes during pregnancy in multiple sclerosis. Generated by immunoSEQ multiplex PCR, the TCRdb table keeps only in-frame clones and is missing some. This table holds 45,000 to 70,000 clones, 92% found once. Source: CD4+ T cells from peripheral blood mononuclear cells, taken after pregnancy. These receptors all stem from a female donor in good health, enrolled as a control in a pregnancy study.

The chain carries TRBV4-3 and TRBJ2-3; TRBD2 matches at 9 bases. Trimming cost V 4 bases and J 5 bases; bases outside gene matches: 13. Per germline, CDR1 LGHNA and CDR2 YSLEER. This CDR3 has 17 amino acids. As DNA, the CDR3 is TGCGCCAGCAGCCCCCGGGGGCGGGGGGGCCGGGGAGATACGCAGTATTTT. This codes for CASSPRGRGGRGDTQYF.

This chain links TRBV11-2 with TRBJ1-2; TRBD1 is a possible D gene (6 bases). V dropped 1 base and J dropped 3 bases, with 21 bases sitting between them. Germline V gene sequence: CDR1 SGHAT, CDR2 FQNNGV. The CDR3 is made up of 18 amino acids. The CDR3 nucleotides read TGTGCCAGCAGCTTAGGATACCGGGTCACAGGGTACGACTATGGCTACACCTTC. Its translation: CASSLGYRVTGYDYGYTF.

The chain uses TRBV7-9 and TRBJ1-2; D not resolved. V lost 1 base, J lost 2 bases, and 14 bases lay in between. In germline, CDR1 is SEHNR, CDR2 FQNEAQ (reference sequence). The CDR3 sequence is 16 residues long. The CDR3 nucleotides read TGTGCCAGCAGCTTAGGCACATCTCACACCAACTATGGCTACACCTTC. It yields the protein CASSLGTSHTNYGYTF.

This clone has more than one count but fewer than ten. The CDR3 spells CAWSFRTDTEAFF. CDR3 nucleotides: TGTGCCTGGAGTTTCCGGACAGACACTGAAGCTTTCTTT. This rearrangement joins TRBV30 to TRBJ1-1, with D perhaps TRBD1 (6 bases). This CDR3 region has 13 residues. V was shortened by 2 bases and J by 3 bases, with 10 bases between the two germline ends. In germline, CDR1 is GTSNPN, CDR2 SVGIG (reference sequence). Together with reference TRBV30 and TRBJ1-1, the CDR3 gives the full variable domain: SQTIHQWPATLVQPVGSPLSLECTVEGTSNPNLYWYRQAAGRGLQLLFYSVGIGQISSEVPQNLSASRPQDRQFILSSKKLLLSDSGFYLCAWSFRTDTEAFFGQGTRLTVV.

The chain combines TRBV7-2 with TRBJ2-7; 7 nucleotides match TRBD1. The CDR3 consists of 17 residues. V lost 1 base and J lost 7; bases outside the gene matches: 16. The germline V gene has CDR1 SGHTA and CDR2 FQGNSA. CDR3 coding DNA: TGTGCCAGCAGCTTAGGCTTGGGACAGAGTAGAGGTGTAGAGCAGTACTTC. Translated: CASSLGLGQSRGVEQYF.

This chain links TRBV5-1 with TRBJ2-5; D might be TRBD1 (5 bases). Trimming left V 0 bases short and J 2 bases short, with 11 bases between. The CDR3 extends over 15 amino acids. Per the germline V gene, CDR1 is SGHRS and CDR2 is YFSETQ. CDR3: CASSLAWGDQETQYF. In DNA form, the CDR3 reads TGCGCCAGCAGCTTGGCGTGGGGCGATCAAGAGACCCAGTACTTC.

The J gene is TRBJ1-2, the V gene TRBV19; 9 positions match TRBD1. After removal of 4 bases from V and 3 bases from J, the junction contained 9 bases not matched to a gene. This CDR3 contains 16 residues. Germline V lookup: CDR1 LNHDA, CDR2 SQIVND (reference sequence). The DNA of the CDR3 is TGTGCCAGTAGTACTCCGGGACAGGGAAATCACTATGGCTACACCTTC. Residues: CASSTPGQGNHYGYTF.

Regarding this clone: This same CDR3 is encoded by further DNA sequences in the sample. The gene calls are TRBV29-1 and TRBJ1-5; no definite D call. This CDR3 comprises 12 residues. V was clipped by 4 bases and J by 3 bases, with 7 bases between them. Germline lookup yields CDR1 SQVTM and CDR2 ANQGSEA. The CDR3 is CSVGQNNQPQHF. CDR3 nucleotides: TGCAGCGTTGGGCAGAACAATCAGCCCCAGCATTTT.

The chain employs TRBV7-9 and TRBJ1-5, with D uncertain. This CDR3 comprises 13 residues. Germline V gene sequence: CDR1 SEHNR, CDR2 FQNEAQ (reference sequence). The germline V and J ends were trimmed by 5 bases and 3 bases, with 8 bases remaining between them. The DNA of the CDR3 is TGTGCCAGCAGCCTCCACAACAATCAGCCCCAGCATTTT. This gives the protein CASSLHNNQPQHF.

The chain's CDR3 is CAISEPGTGSAYEQYF. The CDR3 region has the DNA TGTGCCATCAGTGAGCCAGGGACAGGGTCCGCCTACGAGCAGTACTTC. J is TRBJ2-5 and V is TRBV10-3; 9 bases line up with TRBD1. TRBJ2-7 explains the end of the DNA better; the J call may be wrong. The CDR3 length is 16 residues. Germline V gene lookup returns CDR1 ENHRY and CDR2 SYGVKD.

This chain links TRBV27 with TRBJ1-1; 8 nucleotides match TRBD1. The J segment lost 0 bases and the V segment lost 5 bases, leaving 8 bases of the junction unmatched. Germline loops: CDR1 MNHEY, CDR2 SMNVEV (reference sequence). This CDR3 contains 16 residues. The CDR3 here is CASSPDRVPMNTEAFF. The CDR3 DNA sequence: TGTGCCAGCAGTCCGGACAGGGTCCCTATGAACACTGAAGCTTTCTTT.

CDR3 protein: CASSLGRRGVGEQYF. In DNA form, the CDR3 reads TGTGCCAGCAGCTTGGGTCGGCGGGGGGTGGGCGAGCAGTACTTC. This chain uses TRBV5-8 with TRBJ2-7; 8 bases are a match to TRBD2. CDR1 SGHTS and CDR2 YDEGEE come from the germline V gene. The CDR3 has 15 residues. J gave up 6 bases and V 0 bases, and 8 bases lay outside the gene matches.